This TCR beta chain stems from a study of T cell responses to AZD1222 COVID-19 vaccine. Findings and caveats of the study: Per reports, nearly half of all spike-specific TCRs target regions that are unmutated in variants.

Note on this clone: Its antigen is not known.

Assay used: immunoSEQ multiplex PCR; TCRdb lists only in-frame clones, some missing. The sample includes around 150,000 clones, 88% seen only once; the top ten take 2% to 2.5%. The CDR3 extends over 14 amino acids. Germline V gene lookup returns CDR1 SGHRS and CDR2 YFSETQ. V lost 4 bases to trimming and J lost 4 bases; unmatched junction nucleotides: 6. The material was peripheral blood, obtained on day 0 of AZD1222 vaccination. The sequence derives from an adult in good health. The chain carries TRBV5-1 and TRBJ1-2; the match to TRBD1 covers 8 bases. Here the CDR3 reads CASSTPGQVYGYTF. The CDR3 region has the DNA TGCGCCAGCAGCACTCCGGGACAGGTCTATGGCTACACCTTC.